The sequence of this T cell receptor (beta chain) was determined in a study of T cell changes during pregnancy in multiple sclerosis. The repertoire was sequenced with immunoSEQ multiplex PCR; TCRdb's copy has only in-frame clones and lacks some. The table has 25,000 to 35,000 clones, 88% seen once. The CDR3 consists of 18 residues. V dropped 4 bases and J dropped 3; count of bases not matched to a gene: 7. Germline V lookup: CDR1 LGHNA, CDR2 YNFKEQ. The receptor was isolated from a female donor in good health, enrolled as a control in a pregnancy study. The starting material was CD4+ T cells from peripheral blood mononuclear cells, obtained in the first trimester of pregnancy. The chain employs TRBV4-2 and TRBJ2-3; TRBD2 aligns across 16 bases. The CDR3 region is CASSPAGTSGGATDTQYF. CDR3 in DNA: TGTGCCAGCAGCCCTGCCGGGACTAGCGGGGGGGCGACAGATACGCAGTATTTT.